The 25 T cell receptor beta chains reported below all come from one sample, sequenced in a study of T cells in localized non-small cell lung cancer. TCRdb's table, derived via immunoSEQ multiplex PCR, lists solely in-frame clones and lacks some. Counted here are about 6,300 clones, over 12% occurring once; the ten biggest clones make up about 4.8%. The sequencing used normal lung tissue next to the tumor, collected before any cancer treatment. Source of these receptors: a male donor older than 55 with stage II squamous cell lung carcinoma.

The V gene is TRBV6-8, the J gene TRBJ2-7; D unresolved. The CDR3 has 12 residues. The germline V gene has CDR1 MNHGY and CDR2 SAAAGT. V was cut by 2 bases and J by 4 bases, with 6 bases left in between. The CDR3 coding sequence is TGTGCCAGCAGTTACATTCCTTACGAGCAGTACTTC. This codes for CASSYIPYEQYF.

The chain carries TRBV19 and TRBJ2-1, with 7 bases fitting TRBD2. Per germline, CDR1 LNHDA and CDR2 SQIVND (reference sequence). The CDR3 sequence is 15 residues long. After removal of 3 bases from V and 8 bases from J, the junction contained 10 bases not matched to a gene. This chain's CDR3 is CASSISAGVGDEQFF. The CDR3 region has the DNA TGTGCCAGTAGTATTTCGGCGGGAGTGGGCGATGAGCAGTTCTTC.

The chain combines TRBV9 with TRBJ1-4, with unresolved D. Trimming took off 0 bases at V and 8 bases at J, with 14 bases between the two ends. The germline V gene has CDR1 SGDLS and CDR2 YYNGEE. The CDR3 runs to 15 residues. CDR3 nucleotide sequence: TGTGCCAGCAGCGTAGAGGGCAGGTATACCGAAAAACTGTTTTTT. Translating gives CASSVEGRYTEKLFF. Full variable domain (rest looked up from reference TRBV9 and TRBJ1-4): DSGVTQTPKHLITATGQRVTLRCSPRSGDLSVYWYQQSLDQGLQFLIQYYNGEERAKGNILERFSAQQFPDLHSELNLSSLELGDSALYFCASSVEGRYTEKLFFGSGTQLSVL.

This clone was found a few times. The chain carries TRBV11-3 and TRBJ2-3; 9 bases are shared with TRBD2. V lost 1 base and J lost 5; bases outside the gene matches: 13. Per the germline V gene, CDR1 is SGHNT and CDR2 is YENEEA. This CDR3 region has 18 residues. The DNA of the CDR3 is TGTGCCAGCAGCTTAGGTTACTCACAAGCGGGGGGCAAAGATACGCAGTATTTT. It specifies CASSLGYSQAGGKDTQYF. Complete variable domain (other parts from reference TRBV11-3 and TRBJ2-3): EAGVVQSPRYKIIEKKQPVAFWCNPISGHNTLYWYLQNLGQGPELLIRYENEEAVDDSQLPKDRFSAERLKGVDSTLKIQPAELGDSAVYLCASSLGYSQAGGKDTQYFGPGTRLTVL.

This clone occurred many times. The rearrangement links TRBV11-3 to TRBJ2-3, with TRBD2 matching over 12 bases. Unmatched junction bases numbered 8, after V lost 5 bases and J lost 5 bases. The CDR3 has 16 amino acids. The germline V gene encodes CDR1 SGHNT and CDR2 YENEEA. CDR3 in DNA: TGTGCCAGCAGCCAAGTCACGACTAGCGGGAGAGATACGCAGTATTTT. It encodes CASSQVTTSGRDTQYF.

The V call is TRBV19, the J call TRBJ1-5, with D possibly matching TRBD1 (6 bases). V was clipped by 3 bases and J by 3 bases, with 12 bases between them. CDR1 and CDR2 (germline): LNHDA, SQIVND (reference sequence). The CDR3 sequence is 15 residues long. The CDR3 coding sequence is TGTGCCAGTAGTATCTTCAGGGGACCCAATCAGCCCCAGCATTTT. As protein: CASSIFRGPNQPQHF.

The gene calls are TRBV19 and TRBJ1-1; D gene uncertain. Trimming left V 1 base short and J 5 bases short, with 11 bases between. CDR3 length: 14 residues. Germline values: CDR1 LNHDA, CDR2 SQIVND (reference sequence). This chain's CDR3 is CASSIVSGTTEAFF. The CDR3, as DNA: TGTGCCAGTAGTATAGTTTCAGGTACGACTGAAGCTTTCTTT.

This chain's CDR3 is CSVLGLAGVYNEQFF. DNA for the CDR3: TGCAGCGTCCTGGGACTAGCGGGGGTATACAATGAGCAGTTCTTC. The V and J genes are TRBV29-1 and TRBJ2-1; 14 bases line up with TRBD2. In germline, CDR1 is SQVTM, CDR2 ANQGSEA. The CDR3 consists of 15 residues. V was pared by 6 bases and J by 4 bases, with 5 bases of the junction left unmatched.

V usage is TRBV29-1 and J usage is TRBJ1-5; 10 nucleotides match TRBD1. Losses at the gene ends were 6 bases for V and 5 bases for J; bases not matched to a gene: 7. CDR3 length equals 14 residues. The germline CDR1 and CDR2 sequences are SQVTM and ANQGSEA. The CDR3 sequence is CSVGSGTGDQPQHF. The CDR3 nucleotides are TGCAGCGTCGGGTCCGGGACAGGGGATCAGCCCCAGCATTTT.

V usage is TRBV29-1 and J usage is TRBJ1-1; no clear D. Germline CDR1 SQVTM, CDR2 ANQGSEA. V dropped 4 bases and J dropped 4 bases, with 13 bases sitting between them. The CDR3 contains 13 residues. CDR3 residues: CSVVSDLATEAFF. CDR3 nucleotide sequence: TGCAGCGTTGTATCGGATTTGGCCACTGAAGCTTTCTTT. The full variable domain, completed using reference TRBV29-1 and TRBJ1-1, is SAVISQKPSRDICQRGTSLTIQCQVDSQVTMMFWYRQQPGQSLTLIATANQGSEATYESGFVIDKFPISRPNLTFSTLTVSNMSPEDSSIYLCSVVSDLATEAFFGQGTRLTVV.

This clone came up a few times. This chain links TRBV28 with TRBJ1-5; 7 nucleotides agree with TRBD1. Germline loops: CDR1 MDHEN, CDR2 SYDVKM. Unmatched junction bases numbered 6, after V lost 3 bases and J lost 4 bases. This CDR3 comprises 15 residues. The CDR3 is CASSFLDRTNQPQHF. CDR3 DNA sequence: TGTGCCAGCAGTTTCCTGGACAGGACTAATCAGCCCCAGCATTTT.

CDR3 loop: CASSLVGYYEQYF. The DNA of the CDR3 is TGTGCCAGCAGCCTGGTCGGTTACTACGAGCAGTACTTC. The chain links TRBV14 to TRBJ2-7, with D hard to call. The V and J ends lost 4 bases and 3 bases respectively, with 10 bases between them. Germline loops: CDR1 SGHDN, CDR2 FVKESK. The CDR3 consists of 13 residues.

The gene calls are TRBV19 and TRBJ1-1; a weak D match, TRBD1 (5 bases). The CDR3 has 13 residues. CDR1 LNHDA and CDR2 SQIVND come from the germline V gene (reference sequence). Trimming took off 7 bases at V and 7 bases at J, with 16 bases between the two ends. The CDR3 nucleotides are TGTGCCAGTATCAATCACAGGTATGGTGAAGCTTTCTTT. It translates to CASINHRYGEAFF.

The chain is built from TRBV19 and TRBJ1-2, with TRBD1 matching 7 bases. After removal of 3 bases from V and 6 bases from J, the junction contained 4 bases not matched to a gene. CDR3 length: 13 residues. Germline CDR1 and CDR2: LNHDA and SQIVND (reference sequence). DNA of the CDR3: TGTGCCAGTAGTATGGGGCAGGGGGATGGCTACACCTTC. It yields the protein CASSMGQGDGYTF.

V usage is TRBV6-8 and J usage is TRBJ2-1; D is tentatively TRBD1 or TRBD2 (6 bases each). CDR1 and CDR2 from the germline V gene are MNHGY and SAAAGT. Trimming removed 6 bases at V and 6 bases at J, with 18 bases between. The CDR3 runs to 15 residues. CDR3 in amino acids: CASSTISGAPNEQFF. Here the CDR3 DNA reads TGTGCCAGCAGCACTATCTCGGGGGCCCCCAATGAGCAGTTCTTC.

This clone was seen a handful of times. The V gene is TRBV5-1, the J gene TRBJ1-1, with 9 bases identical to TRBD1. This CDR3 spans 15 amino acids. Germline CDR1 SGHRS, CDR2 YFSETQ. Trimming cost V 2 bases and J 2 bases; bases outside gene matches: 4. DNA for the CDR3: TGCGCCAGCAGCTTACAGGGGGCCGGAAACACTGAAGCTTTCTTT. Residues: CASSLQGAGNTEAFF. The variable domain in full, completed from reference TRBV5-1 and TRBJ1-1, reads KAGVTQTPRYLIKTRGQQVTLSCSPISGHRSVSWYQQTPGQGLQFLFEYFSETQRNKGNFPGRFSGRQFSNSRSEMNVSTLELGDSALYLCASSLQGAGNTEAFFGQGTRLTVV.

This clone was recorded many times. The V and J genes are TRBV11-3 and TRBJ2-1, with D tentatively TRBD2 (7 bases). This CDR3 is built from 19 residues. The V end lost 5 bases, the J end lost 0 bases, and 23 bases lay between the germline ends. In germline, CDR1 is SGHNT, CDR2 YENEEA. Here the CDR3 reads CASSHLRGRGGSSYNEQFF. In DNA, the CDR3 is TGTGCCAGCAGCCATCTTCGAGGAAGGGGGGGGAGCTCCTACAATGAGCAGTTCTTC.

This clone was detected a few times. The J gene is TRBJ2-1, the V gene TRBV11-3; tentatively, D is TRBD2 (5 bases). The CDR3 is 15 amino acids. V lost 5 bases and J 5 bases, leaving 16 bases between the germline ends. Per the germline V gene, CDR1 is SGHNT and CDR2 is YENEEA. CDR3 loop: CASSRQRDQNNEQFF. The CDR3 nucleotides are TGTGCCAGCAGCCGCCAGAGGGATCAAAACAATGAGCAGTTCTTC. Full variable domain (missing parts from reference TRBV11-3 and TRBJ2-1): EAGVVQSPRYKIIEKKQPVAFWCNPISGHNTLYWYLQNLGQGPELLIRYENEEAVDDSQLPKDRFSAERLKGVDSTLKIQPAELGDSAVYLCASSRQRDQNNEQFFGPGTRLTVL.

In this sample, this clone turned up a few times. The chain joins TRBV28 to TRBJ1-1; 9 positions match TRBD1. The junction had 11 bases not matched to a gene; V was cut back by 7 bases and J by 5 bases. In germline, CDR1 is MDHEN, CDR2 SYDVKM. The CDR3 extends over 15 amino acids. The CDR3, as DNA: TGTGCCAGCATACAGGGGGCGCGAAGGGGGACTGAAGCTTTCTTT. Protein product: CASIQGARRGTEAFF.

This clone turned up a few times. The chain links TRBV28 to TRBJ1-5; TRBD1 is a possible D gene (6 bases). CDR1 and CDR2 from the germline V gene are MDHEN and SYDVKM. The V end was cut by 6 bases, the J end by 4 bases, with 13 bases between. The CDR3 totals 14 residues. CDR3 DNA sequence: TGTGCCAGCAGATTACAGGGTAGGAATCAGCCCCAGCATTTT. The encoded protein is CASRLQGRNQPQHF.

There are a few counts of this clone. The chain is built from TRBV11-3 and TRBJ1-6; tentatively, D is TRBD1 (6 bases). Trimming removed 2 bases at V and 8 bases at J, with 10 bases between. The length of the CDR3 is 14 residues. Germline V lookup: CDR1 SGHNT, CDR2 YENEEA. The CDR3 region is CASSLTGADSPLHF. CDR3 nucleotide sequence: TGTGCCAGCAGCTTAACGGGGGCTGATTCACCCCTCCACTTT. The full variable domain, in which reference TRBV11-3 and TRBJ1-6 provide the parts outside the CDR3, is EAGVVQSPRYKIIEKKQPVAFWCNPISGHNTLYWYLQNLGQGPELLIRYENEEAVDDSQLPKDRFSAERLKGVDSTLKIQPAELGDSAVYLCASSLTGADSPLHFGNGTRLTVT.

The rearrangement uses TRBV19 and TRBJ1-2, with TRBD1 matching over 12 bases. This CDR3 spans 15 amino acids. With 8 bases clipped from V and 8 bases from J, the junction kept 12 bases outside the gene matches. The germline V gene encodes CDR1 LNHDA and CDR2 SQIVND (reference sequence). CDR3 loop: CASSDYGTGGSGYTF. CDR3 DNA sequence: TGTGCCAGTTCCGACTATGGGACAGGGGGCAGCGGCTACACCTTC.

The V and J genes are TRBV12-5 and TRBJ1-5, with D hard to call. Between the trimmed V and J ends, which lost 2 bases and 1 base, there was a span of 3 bases. CDR3 length: 13 residues. Germline V lookup: CDR1 LGHNT, CDR2 FRNRAP. This chain's CDR3 is CASGLHSNQPQHF. As DNA, the CDR3 is TGTGCTAGTGGTTTGCACAGCAATCAGCCCCAGCATTTT.

There are a few counts of this clone. This rearrangement joins TRBV7-8 to TRBJ1-6; no firm D call. The CDR3 length is 13 residues. Deletions cut 1 base from V and 8 bases from J, with 6 bases between. Germline V lookup: CDR1 SGHVS, CDR2 FQNEAQ. In nucleotides, the CDR3 is TGTGCCAGCAGCTTAGAGGATGATTCACCCCTCCACTTT. This codes for CASSLEDDSPLHF. Looking up the rest from reference TRBV7-8 and TRBJ1-6 gives the full variable domain: GAGVSQSPRYKVAKRGQDVALRCDPISGHVSLFWYQQALGQGPEFLTYFQNEAQLDKSGLPSDRFFAERPEGSVSTLKIQRTQQEDSAVYLCASSLEDDSPLHFGNGTRLTVT.

There are many counts of this clone. V gene TRBV7-1 combines with J gene TRBJ2-7, with 7 bases lining up with TRBD1. TRBV7-1 carries the ORF label, with uncertain function. The CDR3 runs to 15 residues. Germline trimming cut 4 bases from V and 4 bases from J; bases unmatched to any gene: 10. As DNA, the CDR3 is TGTGCCAGCAGCTTAATACAGGGGATCGGGTACGAGCAGTACTTC. Its protein is CASSLIQGIGYEQYF.